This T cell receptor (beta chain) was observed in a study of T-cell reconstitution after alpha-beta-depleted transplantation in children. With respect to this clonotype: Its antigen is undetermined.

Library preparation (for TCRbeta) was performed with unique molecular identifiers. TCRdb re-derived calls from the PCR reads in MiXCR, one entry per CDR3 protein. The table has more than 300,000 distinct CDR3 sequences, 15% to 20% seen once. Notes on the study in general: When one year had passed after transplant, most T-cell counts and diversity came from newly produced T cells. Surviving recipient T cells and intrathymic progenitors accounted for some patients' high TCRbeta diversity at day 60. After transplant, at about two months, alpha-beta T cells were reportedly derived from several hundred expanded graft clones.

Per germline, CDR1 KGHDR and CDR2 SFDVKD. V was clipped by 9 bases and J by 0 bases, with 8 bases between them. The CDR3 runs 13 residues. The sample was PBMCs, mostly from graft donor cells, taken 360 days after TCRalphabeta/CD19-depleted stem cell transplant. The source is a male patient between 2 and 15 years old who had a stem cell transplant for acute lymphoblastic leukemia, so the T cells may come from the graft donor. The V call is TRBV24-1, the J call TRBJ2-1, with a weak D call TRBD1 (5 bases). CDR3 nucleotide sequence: TGTGCCACCGGGGCGAGCTCCTACAATGAGCAGTTCTTC. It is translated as CATGASSYNEQFF.